This TCR beta chain was identified during a study of blood T cells in healthy people across ages. A single count supports this clonotype. A second PCR of about 7 to 12 cycles used a sample-barcoded 5' primer and a J-beta primer mix. TCRdb independently ran MiXCR on the 5' RACE reads; one entry per CDR3 protein. The profile shows about 1,600,000 distinct CDR3 sequences, approximately 42% of them singletons. Germline V gene lookup returns CDR1 SGHRS and CDR2 YFSETQ. The V gene lost 4 bases and the J gene lost 0 bases, with 11 bases spanning the gap. The CDR3 has 15 amino acids. The origin of this receptor is a woman aged 18-29 years in good health. The chain uses TRBV5-1 and TRBJ1-3, with D possibly matching TRBD1 (6 bases). The sample comprised blood. The CDR3 reads CASSPGTNSGNTIYF. The DNA for the CDR3 is TGCGCCAGCAGCCCCGGGACAAACTCTGGAAACACCATATATTTT.